Listed below are T cell receptor beta chains from one sample, sequenced in a study of cytomegalovirus exposure and HLA in healthy donors. Here immunoSEQ multiplex PCR was the method, and the copy in TCRdb shows in-frame clones only, minus some. The table shows about 160,000 clones, with about 75% occurring only once. Sequenced material: PBMCs. The source is a man in his late teens or twenties in good health and CMV-seropositive. The CDR3 runs from the conserved cysteine through the conserved F or W. The order of the fields is D gene, J gene, V gene, clone size, CDR3 protein, CDR3 DNA. D genes are given only for firm matches. Size values are once, few and many counts, or a class for expanded clones, and some rows have none.

>NA|TRBJ1-2|TRBV18|NA
CASSPVQEYGYTF
TGTGCCAGCTCACCAGTACAGGAATATGGCTACACCTTC
>NA|TRBJ1-4|TRBV29-1|NA
CSVGGEPGEKLFF
TGCAGCGTTGGGGGGGAACCAGGTGAAAAACTGTTTTTT
>TRBD1|TRBJ1-2|TRBV7-2|once
CASSPNSGQEDYTF
TGTGCCAGCAGCCCAAACTCCGGACAGGAAGACTACACCTTC
>TRBD1|TRBJ1-2|TRBV7-2|once
CASSTDRRGYGYTF
TGTGCCAGCAGCACGGACAGGAGGGGCTATGGCTACACCTTC
>NA|TRBJ1-1|TRBV27|NA
CASSPTPAGTEAFF
TGTGCCAGCAGTCCTACCCCGGCGGGTACTGAAGCTTTCTTT
>TRBD1|TRBJ1-2|TRBV10-1|NA
CASNPGQGGQCCSYTF
TGCGCCAGCAACCCGGGACAGGGGGGCCAGTGTTGTAGCTACACCTTC
>NA|TRBJ1-2|TRBV11-2|NA
CASSSSSGYGYTF
TGTGCCAGCAGTTCCTCGTCGGGGTATGGCTACACCTTC
>TRBD1|TRBJ1-2|TRBV6-1|NA
CASSDDGLRQGDYGYTF
TGTGCCAGCAGTGATGACGGGTTACGGCAGGGGGACTATGGCTACACCTTC
>TRBD2|TRBJ2-1|TRBV27|NA
CASSLSVPSGGDLQFF
TGTGCCAGCAGTTTATCGGTCCCTAGCGGGGGGGACCTGCAGTTCTTC
>TRBD2|TRBJ2-3|TRBV6-5|NA
CASSYGRGDTQYF
TGTGCCAGCAGTTACGGGAGGGGAGATACGCAGTATTTT